This T cell receptor beta chain was found in a study of shared clonotypes between healthy human individuals. TCRdb's copy holds only in-frame clones and misses some; the assay was immunoSEQ multiplex PCR. This table has approximately 330,000 clones, less than 75% appearing once. J was trimmed by 6 bases and V by 11 bases; bases with no gene match: 9. This CDR3 comprises 12 residues. The V gene's germline CDR1 is MNHNS and CDR2 SASEGT. The receptor was derived from a man younger than 45 in good health. Sequencing was performed on memory CD4+ T cells sorted from blood. This sample's subset: CD45RA-negative fraction. This chain uses TRBV6-1 with TRBJ1-1; TRBD1 agrees at 7 bases. The CDR3: CAGQQGRAEAFF. The CDR3 DNA reads TGTGCCGGCCAACAGGGGCGAGCTGAAGCTTTCTTT.